A single sample is the source of the 9 T cell receptor beta chains below, sequenced in a study of CXCR3-negative and CXCR3-positive naive CD8 T cells. The authors prepared UMI-labeled TRB cDNA libraries by 5' RACE. Each CDR3 protein gets one entry in TCRdb, which reprocessed the 5' RACE reads and gives no DNA. The sample totals some 38,000 distinct CDR3 sequences. Material for sequencing was memory CD8+ T cells from blood. The receptors derive from a human donor in good health. Some clones in this sample may be carry-over from other donors' samples.

The chain joins TRBV7-2 to TRBJ2-1; no DNA is available, so the TRBD1 call from TCRdb remains unchecked. The CDR3 length is 18 residues. CDR1 SGHTA and CDR2 FQGNSA come from the germline V gene. The CDR3 loop reads CASSPDREEGSSYNEQFF.

The chain uses TRBV5-6 and TRBJ2-1. Germline V gives CDR1 SGHDT, CDR2 YYEEEE. The CDR3 covers 15 residues. The CDR3 reads CASSLEGLLVNEQFF.

This chain connects TRBV7-2 to TRBJ1-6; lacking DNA, the TRBD1 call made by TCRdb goes unchecked. This CDR3 region has 15 residues. Germline V gives CDR1 SGHTA, CDR2 FQGNSA. CDR3 region: CASSSQGDRNSPLHF.

The V call is TRBV28, the J call TRBJ1-1; absent DNA, TCRdb's TRBD1 call cannot be checked. The CDR3 is made up of 12 amino acids. Germline V gives CDR1 MDHEN, CDR2 SYDVKM. The CDR3 protein is CASSHDSHEAFF.

This chain links TRBV15 with TRBJ2-2. Germline V gene data show CDR1 as LNHNV and CDR2 as YYDKDF (reference sequence). CDR3 length: 14 residues. CDR3: CATSGGQNTGELFF. The full variable domain, with the rest looked up from reference TRBV15 and TRBJ2-2, is DAMVIQNPRYQVTQFGKPVTLSCSQTLNHNVMYWYQQKSSQAPKLLFHYYDKDFNNEADTPDNFQSRRPNTSFCFLDIRSPGLGDTAMYLCATSGGQNTGELFFGEGSRLTVL.

Here the CDR3 reads CASSLGADTQYF. The chain employs TRBV28 and TRBJ2-3. In germline, CDR1 is MDHEN, CDR2 SYDVKM. CDR3 length: 12 residues.

The genes are TRBV29-1 and TRBJ2-1. CDR1 and CDR2 from the germline V gene are SQVTM and ANQGSEA. This CDR3 region has 14 residues. The CDR3 is CSVRSMSDYNEQFF.

This chain joins TRBV29-1 and TRBJ2-1; TCRdb's D call of TRBD2 is untestable without DNA. This CDR3 contains 13 residues. Germline V CDR1 and CDR2: SQVTM, ANQGSEA. The CDR3 here is CSGRTSGSPEQFF.

J is TRBJ1-2 and V is TRBV29-1; TCRdb designates TRBD1, a call that cannot be tested without DNA. The CDR3 covers 15 residues. CDR1 and CDR2 (germline): SQVTM, ANQGSEA. The CDR3 is CSVDRARQGPYGYTF.